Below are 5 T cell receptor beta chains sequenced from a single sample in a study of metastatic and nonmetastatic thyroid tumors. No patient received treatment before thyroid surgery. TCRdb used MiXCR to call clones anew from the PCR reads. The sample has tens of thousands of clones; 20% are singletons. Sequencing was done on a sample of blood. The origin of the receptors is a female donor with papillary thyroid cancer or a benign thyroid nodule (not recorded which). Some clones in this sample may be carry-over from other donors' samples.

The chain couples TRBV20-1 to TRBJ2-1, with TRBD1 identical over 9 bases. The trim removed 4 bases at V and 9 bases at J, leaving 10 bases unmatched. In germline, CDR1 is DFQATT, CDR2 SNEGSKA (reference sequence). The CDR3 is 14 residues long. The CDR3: CSATTRTGDSEQFF. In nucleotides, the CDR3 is TGCAGTGCTACCACCCGGACAGGGGACAGTGAGCAGTTCTTC.

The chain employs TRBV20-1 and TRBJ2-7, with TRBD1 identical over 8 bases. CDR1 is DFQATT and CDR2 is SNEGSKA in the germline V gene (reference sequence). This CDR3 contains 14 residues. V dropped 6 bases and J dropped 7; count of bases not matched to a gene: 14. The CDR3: CSAGTGQEAREQYF. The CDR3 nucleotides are TGCAGTGCCGGAACGGGACAGGAGGCGAGGGAGCAGTACTTC.

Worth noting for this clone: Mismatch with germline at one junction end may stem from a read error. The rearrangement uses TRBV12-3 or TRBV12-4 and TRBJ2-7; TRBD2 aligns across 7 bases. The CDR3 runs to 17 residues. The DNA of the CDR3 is TGTGCCATCAGTGGGGCGGGCCTCGGGACTAACGGGTACGAGCAGTACTTC. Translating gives CAISGAGLGTNGYEQYF.

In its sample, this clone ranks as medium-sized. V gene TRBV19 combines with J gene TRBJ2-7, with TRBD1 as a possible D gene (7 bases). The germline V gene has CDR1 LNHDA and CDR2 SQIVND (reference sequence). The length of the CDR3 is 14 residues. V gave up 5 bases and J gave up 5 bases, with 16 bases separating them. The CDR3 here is CASSPRGVANEQYF. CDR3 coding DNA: TGTGCCAGTAGTCCCAGGGGGGTCGCGAACGAGCAGTACTTC.

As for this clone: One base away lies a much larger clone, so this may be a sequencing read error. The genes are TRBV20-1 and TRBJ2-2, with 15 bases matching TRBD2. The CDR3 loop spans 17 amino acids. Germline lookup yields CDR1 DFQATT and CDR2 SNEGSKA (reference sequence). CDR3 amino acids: CSASGLAGGPGTVELFF. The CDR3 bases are TGCAGTGCTAGTGGACTAGCGGGAGGGCCCGGCACCGTGGAGCTGTTTTTT.